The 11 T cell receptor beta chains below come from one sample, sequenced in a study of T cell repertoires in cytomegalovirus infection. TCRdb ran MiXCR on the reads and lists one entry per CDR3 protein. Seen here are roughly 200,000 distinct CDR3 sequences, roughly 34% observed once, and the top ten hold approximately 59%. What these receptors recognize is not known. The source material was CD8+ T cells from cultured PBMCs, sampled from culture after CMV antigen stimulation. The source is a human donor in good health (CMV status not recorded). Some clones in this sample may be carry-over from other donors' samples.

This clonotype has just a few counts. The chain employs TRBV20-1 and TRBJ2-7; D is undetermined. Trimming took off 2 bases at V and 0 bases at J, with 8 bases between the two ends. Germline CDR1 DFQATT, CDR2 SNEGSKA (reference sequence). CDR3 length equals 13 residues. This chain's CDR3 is CSARTASSYEQYF. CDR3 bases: TGCAGTGCTAGAACAGCTAGCTCCTACGAGCAGTACTTC.

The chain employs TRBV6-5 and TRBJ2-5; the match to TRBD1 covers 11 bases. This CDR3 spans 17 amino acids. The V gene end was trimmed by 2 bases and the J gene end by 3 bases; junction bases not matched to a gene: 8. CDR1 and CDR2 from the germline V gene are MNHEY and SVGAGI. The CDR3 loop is CASSYRRDRGEEETQYF. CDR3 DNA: TGTGCCAGCAGTTACCGTCGGGACAGGGGGGAGGAAGAGACCCAGTACTTC.

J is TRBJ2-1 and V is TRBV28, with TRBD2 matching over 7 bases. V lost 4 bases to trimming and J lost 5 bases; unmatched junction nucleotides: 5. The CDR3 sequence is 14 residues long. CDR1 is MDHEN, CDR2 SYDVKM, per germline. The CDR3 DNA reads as TGTGCCAGCAGTTGGCTAGCGGAAGACAATGAGCAGTTCTTC. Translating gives CASSWLAEDNEQFF.

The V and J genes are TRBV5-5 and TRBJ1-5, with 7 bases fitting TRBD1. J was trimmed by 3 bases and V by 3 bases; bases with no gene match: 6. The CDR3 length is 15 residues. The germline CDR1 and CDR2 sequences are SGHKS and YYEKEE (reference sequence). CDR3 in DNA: TGTGCCAGCAGCTCGACAGGGACGCTCAATCAGCCCCAGCATTTT. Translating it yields CASSSTGTLNQPQHF.

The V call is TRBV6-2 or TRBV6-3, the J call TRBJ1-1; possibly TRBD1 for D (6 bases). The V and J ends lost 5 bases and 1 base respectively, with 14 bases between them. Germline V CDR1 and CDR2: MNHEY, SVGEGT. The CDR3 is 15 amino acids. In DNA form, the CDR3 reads TGTGCCAGCAGTCCCCTACAGGGAAAGAACACTGAAGCTTTCTTT. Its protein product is CASSPLQGKNTEAFF.

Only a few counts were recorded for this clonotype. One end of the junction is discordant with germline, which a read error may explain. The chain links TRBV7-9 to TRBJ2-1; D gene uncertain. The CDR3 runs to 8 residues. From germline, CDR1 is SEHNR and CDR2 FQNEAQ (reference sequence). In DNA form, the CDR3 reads TGTGCCAGCAGCTCTGTCCTCTTC. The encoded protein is CASSSVLF.

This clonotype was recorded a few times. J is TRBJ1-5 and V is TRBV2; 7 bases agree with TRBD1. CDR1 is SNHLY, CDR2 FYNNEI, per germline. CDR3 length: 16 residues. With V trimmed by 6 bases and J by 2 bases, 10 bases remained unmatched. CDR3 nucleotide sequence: TGTGCCAGCAGCGGCGGGACAGTTGCGGGCAATCAGCCCCAGCATTTT. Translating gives CASSGGTVAGNQPQHF.

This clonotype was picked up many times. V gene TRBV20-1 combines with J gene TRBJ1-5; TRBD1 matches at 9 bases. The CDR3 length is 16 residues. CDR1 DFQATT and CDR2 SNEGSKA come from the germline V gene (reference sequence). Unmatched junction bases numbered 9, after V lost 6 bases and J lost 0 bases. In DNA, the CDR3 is TGCAGTGCCCGGACAGGGGAGGGATATAGCAATCAGCCCCAGCATTTT. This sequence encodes CSARTGEGYSNQPQHF.

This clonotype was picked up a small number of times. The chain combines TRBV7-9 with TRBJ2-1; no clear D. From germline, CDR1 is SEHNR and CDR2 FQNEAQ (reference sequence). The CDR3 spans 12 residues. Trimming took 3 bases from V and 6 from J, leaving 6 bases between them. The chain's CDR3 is CASSFSANEQFF. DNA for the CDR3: TGTGCCAGCAGCTTCTCTGCCAATGAGCAGTTCTTC.

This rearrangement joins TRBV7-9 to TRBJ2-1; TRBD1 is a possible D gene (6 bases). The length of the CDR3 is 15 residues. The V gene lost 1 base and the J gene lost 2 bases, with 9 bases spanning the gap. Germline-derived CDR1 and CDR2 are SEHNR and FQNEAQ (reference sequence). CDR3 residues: CASSLVRGAYNEQFF. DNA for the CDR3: TGTGCCAGCAGCTTAGTCAGGGGCGCCTACAATGAGCAGTTCTTC.

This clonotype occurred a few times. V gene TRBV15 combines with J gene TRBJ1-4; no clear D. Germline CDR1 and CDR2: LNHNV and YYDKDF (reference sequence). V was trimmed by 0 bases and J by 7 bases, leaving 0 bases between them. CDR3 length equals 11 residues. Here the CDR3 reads CATSRDEKLFF. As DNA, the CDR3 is TGTGCCACCAGCAGAGATGAAAAACTGTTTTTT. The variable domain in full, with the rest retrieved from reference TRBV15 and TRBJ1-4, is DAMVIQNPRYQVTQFGKPVTLSCSQTLNHNVMYWYQQKSSQAPKLLFHYYDKDFNNEADTPDNFQSRRPNTSFCFLDIRSPGLGDTAMYLCATSRDEKLFFGSGTQLSVL.